These 21 T cell receptor beta chains share one sample of origin, sequenced in a study of blood T cell repertoires in COVID-19. The data were produced by immunoSEQ multiplex PCR, yet TCRdb's version contains in-frame clones alone and is incomplete. The sample contains roughly 190,000 clones, 84% of which appear only once. Material for sequencing was PBMCs or T cells enriched from blood (not recorded which). The receptors derive from a woman aged 30 to 39 who had recovered from COVID-19.

As DNA, the CDR3 is TGTGCCAGCAACGAGGGGGCTGGCGGGAGGGCATACAATGAGCAGTTCTTC. It encodes CASNEGAGGRAYNEQFF. The rearrangement uses TRBV28 and TRBJ2-1, with 9 bases identical to TRBD2. The V and J ends lost 7 bases and 4 bases, in that order; junction bases with no gene match: 14. The CDR3 has 17 residues. Looked up from germline, CDR1 is MDHEN and CDR2 is SYDVKM.

This chain connects TRBV9 to TRBJ2-3; 7 nucleotides line up with TRBD1. Germline values: CDR1 SGDLS, CDR2 YYNGEE. This CDR3 has 16 amino acids. J gave up 1 base and V 1 base, and 6 bases lay outside the gene matches. The CDR3 bases are TGTGCCAGCAGCGTATATGGGGACAGAGGCACAGATACGCAGTATTTT. Its translation: CASSVYGDRGTDTQYF.

This chain joins TRBV28 and TRBJ2-1; D unclear. Trimming removed 1 base at V and 5 bases at J, with 6 bases between. Germline V lookup: CDR1 MDHEN, CDR2 SYDVKM. This CDR3 has 13 residues. CDR3 residues: CASSLYGDNEQFF. In DNA form, the CDR3 reads TGTGCCAGCAGTTTATACGGAGACAATGAGCAGTTCTTC.

The V call is TRBV9, the J call TRBJ1-2; perhaps TRBD1 as D (5 bases). The length of the CDR3 is 14 residues. V lost 0 bases, J lost 13 bases, and 19 bases lay in between. CDR1 SGDLS and CDR2 YYNGEE come from the germline V gene. In DNA form, the CDR3 reads TGTGCCAGCAGCGTAGCCCGGGGGTTGCCCGGTCTCACCTTC. It is translated as CASSVARGLPGLTF.

The rearrangement links TRBV7-9 to TRBJ1-1, with 8 bases aligning to TRBD1. The V and J ends lost 7 bases and 2 bases, in that order; junction bases with no gene match: 9. This CDR3 region has 15 residues. CDR1 is SEHNR, CDR2 FQNEAQ, per germline (reference sequence). The CDR3 DNA sequence: TGTGCCAGCACTAAAGCAGGGGGCTCTAACACTGAAGCTTTCTTT. Its translation: CASTKAGGSNTEAFF.

This clone showed up just once. The V and J genes are TRBV7-2 and TRBJ1-1; 11 nucleotides line up with TRBD1. Germline V lookup: CDR1 SGHTA, CDR2 FQGNSA. Trimming took 5 bases from V and 0 from J; bases not matched to a gene: 2. This CDR3 is built from 15 residues. The CDR3 loop reads CASSGQGAVNTEAFF. CDR3 DNA sequence: TGTGCCAGCAGCGGACAGGGGGCAGTGAACACTGAAGCTTTCTTT.

The chain carries TRBV28 and TRBJ2-7; D gene unclear. CDR1 MDHEN and CDR2 SYDVKM come from the germline V gene. V lost 6 bases, J lost 3 bases, and 9 bases lay in between. CDR3 size: 12 residues. CDR3 residues: CASSLVSYEQYF. The CDR3 DNA reads as TGTGCCAGCAGCCTAGTCAGCTACGAGCAGTACTTC.

V gene TRBV6-5 combines with J gene TRBJ2-3; D is perhaps TRBD1 (6 bases). This CDR3 region has 13 residues. The V end lost 2 bases, the J end lost 5 bases, and 8 bases lay between the germline ends. Germline CDR1 is MNHEY and CDR2 is SVGAGI. In DNA form, the CDR3 reads TGTGCCAGCAGTTACCCGACAGGAGATACGCAGTATTTT. As protein: CASSYPTGDTQYF.

The rearrangement uses TRBV12-3 or TRBV12-4 and TRBJ1-3, with 8 positions matching TRBD1. V was pared by 5 bases and J by 8 bases, with 5 bases of the junction left unmatched. This CDR3 comprises 13 residues. DNA for the CDR3: TGTGCCAGCAGTCGGACAGGGTCGGACACCATATATTTT. Translated, it gives CASSRTGSDTIYF.

The genes are TRBV7-9 and TRBJ1-6, with a possible D match to TRBD1 (5 bases). This CDR3 has 15 residues. CDR1 and CDR2 from the germline V gene are SEHNR and FQNEAQ (reference sequence). The V gene lost 0 bases and the J gene lost 7 bases, with 10 bases spanning the gap. In DNA form, the CDR3 reads TGTGCCAGCAGCTTAGCTTCGGGGGGAAATTCACCCCTCCACTTT. This encodes CASSLASGGNSPLHF. Full variable domain (outside the CDR3, taken from reference TRBV7-9 and TRBJ1-6): DTGVSQNPRHKITKRGQNVTFRCDPISEHNRLYWYRQTLGQGPEFLTYFQNEAQLEKSRLLSDRFSAERPKGSFSTLEIQRTEQGDSAMYLCASSLASGGNSPLHFGNGTRLTVT.

The chain recombines TRBV6-1 with TRBJ2-7; D is unresolved. In germline, CDR1 is MNHNS, CDR2 SASEGT. CDR3 length: 12 amino acids. Trimming removed 3 bases at V and 3 bases at J, with 6 bases between. The CDR3 sequence is CASSERHYEQYV. CDR3 DNA: TGTGCCAGCAGTGAGCGCCACTACGAGCAGTACGTC.

This chain joins TRBV18 and TRBJ2-4, with D unclear. Germline V gives CDR1 KGHSH, CDR2 LQKENI. The CDR3 sequence is 15 residues long. V was pared by 1 base and J by 0 bases, with 7 bases between. The CDR3 sequence is CASSPQTLAKNIQYF. The CDR3 coding sequence is TGTGCCAGCTCACCACAGACTCTAGCCAAAAACATTCAGTACTTC. Together with reference TRBV18 and TRBJ2-4, the CDR3 gives the full variable domain: NAGVMQNPRHLVRRRGQEARLRCSPMKGHSHVYWYRQLPEEGLKFMVYLQKENIIDESGMPKERFSAEFPKEGPSILRIQQVVRGDSAAYFCASSPQTLAKNIQYFGAGTRLSVL.

The J gene is TRBJ1-4, the V gene TRBV28, with TRBD1 matching over 9 bases. This CDR3 has 16 amino acids. Germline CDR1 is MDHEN and CDR2 is SYDVKM. The V segment lost 5 bases and the J segment 3 bases; nucleotides outside the gene matches: 7. The CDR3 sequence is CASSQLGQGANEKLFF. The CDR3 DNA is TGTGCCAGCAGTCAACTGGGACAGGGTGCTAATGAAAAACTGTTTTTT.

The chain carries TRBV30 and TRBJ2-2, with D hard to call. This CDR3 comprises 13 residues. Trimming stripped 1 base from V and 4 bases from J, with 7 bases between. Germline CDR1 is GTSNPN and CDR2 is SVGIG (reference sequence). The CDR3 protein is CAWSERSTGELFF. The DNA for the CDR3 is TGTGCCTGGAGTGAAAGGAGCACCGGGGAGCTGTTTTTT.

CDR3: CASSQVNYGYTF. The CDR3 DNA is TGTGCCAGCAGCCAGGTTAACTATGGCTACACCTTC. V is TRBV9 and J is TRBJ1-2; no reliable D call. The CDR3 loop spans 12 amino acids. With 4 bases removed from V and 1 base from J, the gap between germline ends came to 5 bases. Looked up from germline, CDR1 is SGDLS and CDR2 is YYNGEE.

This clone appeared once. The chain uses TRBV7-2 and TRBJ1-3; TRBD1 matches at 7 bases. V dropped 7 bases and J dropped 4; count of bases not matched to a gene: 7. The CDR3 sequence is 14 residues long. Germline V gene lookup returns CDR1 SGHTA and CDR2 FQGNSA. This chain's CDR3 is CASTKVGGGNTIYF. CDR3 in DNA: TGTGCCAGCACCAAAGTAGGGGGCGGAAACACCATATATTTT.

The chain links TRBV5-1 to TRBJ2-1; a possible D gene is TRBD2 (7 bases). V lost 1 base and J 7 bases, leaving 18 bases between the germline ends. Germline CDR1 SGHRS, CDR2 YFSETQ. The CDR3 has 16 residues. CDR3 amino acids: CASSLLNRAGANEQFF. As DNA, the CDR3 is TGCGCCAGCAGCTTGCTTAACAGGGCGGGGGCAAATGAGCAGTTCTTC.

This chain uses TRBV9 with TRBJ1-6; D gene unclear. V lost 1 base and J 9 bases, leaving 11 bases between the germline ends. The CDR3 consists of 14 residues. Germline CDR1 reads SGDLS; CDR2 reads YYNGEE. The CDR3 DNA reads TGTGCCAGCAGCGTACCCTCACCCGGTTCACCCCTCCACTTT. Its protein is CASSVPSPGSPLHF.

CDR3 amino acids: CASTLGVAGGDTQYF. The CDR3 DNA is TGCGCCAGCACCCTGGGGGTAGCGGGAGGTGATACGCAGTATTTT. The V and J genes are TRBV5-1 and TRBJ2-3, with 10 bases matching TRBD2. J was trimmed by 6 bases and V by 6 bases; bases with no gene match: 10. Germline V gene lookup returns CDR1 SGHRS and CDR2 YFSETQ. The CDR3 length is 15 residues. Based on the CDR3 plus reference TRBV5-1 and TRBJ2-3, the full variable domain is KAGVTQTPRYLIKTRGQQVTLSCSPISGHRSVSWYQQTPGQGLQFLFEYFSETQRNKGNFPGRFSGRQFSNSRSEMNVSTLELGDSALYLCASTLGVAGGDTQYFGPGTRLTVL.

V usage is TRBV6-1 and J usage is TRBJ2-1; no clear D gene. Looked up from germline, CDR1 is MNHNS and CDR2 is SASEGT. This CDR3 has 15 amino acids. V was clipped by 1 base and J by 0 bases, with 7 bases between them. For the CDR3, the DNA is TGTGCCAGCAGTGAAGGTAGTGGCTCCTACAATGAGCAGTTCTTC. Protein sequence: CASSEGSGSYNEQFF.

This clone was seen a handful of times. The chain couples TRBV28 to TRBJ2-3, with 8 bases matching TRBD2. Germline V CDR1 and CDR2: MDHEN, SYDVKM. This CDR3 is 12 amino acids long. DNA of the CDR3: TGTGTCGCGGGGGGCCAAGGAGATACGCAGTATTTT. Protein: CVAGGQGDTQYF. The full variable domain, in which reference TRBV28 and TRBJ2-3 provide the parts outside the CDR3, is DVKVTQSSRYLVKRTGEKVFLECVQDMDHENMFWYRQDPGLGLRLIYFSYDVKMKEKGDIPEGYSVSREKKERFSLILESASTNQTSMYLCVAGGQGDTQYFGPGTRLTVL.